This passage covers 18 T cell receptor beta chains from one sample sequenced in a study of vaccination effects on CD4 cells after COVID-19. TCRdb's table, derived via immunoSEQ multiplex PCR, lists solely in-frame clones and lacks some. Among some 65,000 clones listed, roughly three quarters were seen once. Under the ViraFEST assay, PBMC were stimulated with viral peptide pools so that antigen-specific CD4+ T cells expanded. Sequencing was performed afterwards. After around 10 days in culture, the CD4+ T cells were isolated. Vaccine recipients, nucleocapsid antibody negative, had no prior SARS-CoV-2 infection. Their target antigens are unknown. Specimen: CD4+ T cells from PBMCs cultured with HCoV-NL63 spike peptides, collected before COVID-19 vaccination. Source of these receptors: a human donor who received a COVID-19 vaccine.

This clone was recorded a few times. The CDR3 nucleotides read TGCGCCAGCAGCCCCAGTTTGGGCATAGATACGCAGTATTTT. Its protein product is CASSPSLGIDTQYF. The chain has TRBV5-1 and TRBJ2-3; the D is unclear. Germline V gene lookup returns CDR1 SGHRS and CDR2 YFSETQ. V was shortened by 4 bases and J by 5 bases, with 14 bases between the two germline ends. The CDR3 runs 14 residues. The variable domain in full, completed from reference TRBV5-1 and TRBJ2-3, reads KAGVTQTPRYLIKTRGQQVTLSCSPISGHRSVSWYQQTPGQGLQFLFEYFSETQRNKGNFPGRFSGRQFSNSRSEMNVSTLELGDSALYLCASSPSLGIDTQYFGPGTRLTVL.

This clone was found a few times. The chain recombines TRBV7-2 with TRBJ2-3, with 7 bases aligning to TRBD1. V was pared by 7 bases and J by 2 bases, with 9 bases of the junction left unmatched. Germline CDR1 reads SGHTA; CDR2 reads FQGNSA. This CDR3 is 15 amino acids long. CDR3 nucleotide sequence: TGTGCCAGCAAAGGGGGCGCTGGCCACACAGATACGCAGTATTTT. This sequence encodes CASKGGAGHTDTQYF.

This clone was detected only a few times. V is TRBV21-1 and J is TRBJ1-6; TRBD1, the D gene given by the table, was not confirmed from the DNA. TRBV21-1 is a pseudogene. The CDR3 covers 16 residues. CDR3 nucleotides: TGTGCCAGCAGCAATAGGGGAAGCTCCTATAATTCACCCCTCCACTTT. This translates into CASSNRGSSYNSPLHF.

V is TRBV10-1 and J is TRBJ2-5; maybe TRBD2 (6 bases). Trimming removed 4 bases from V and 1 base from J, with 13 bases in between. CDR1 and CDR2 (germline): WNHNN, SYGVQD (reference sequence). CDR3 length: 15 residues. CDR3 protein: CASSGHGTLQETQYF. CDR3 DNA: TGCGCCAGCAGTGGACACGGGACTCTCCAAGAGACCCAGTACTTC.

This clone has a single count. The chain couples TRBV18 to TRBJ2-1; D is uncertain. Germline V gives CDR1 KGHSH, CDR2 LQKENI. Trimming removed 3 bases from V and 8 bases from J, with 8 bases in between. CDR3 length equals 12 residues. The CDR3 nucleotides are TGTGCCAGCTCACCTTCTTGGGATGAGCAGTTCTTC. This sequence encodes CASSPSWDEQFF.

V gene TRBV9 combines with J gene TRBJ1-1; no clear D. From germline, CDR1 is SGDLS and CDR2 YYNGEE. The CDR3 extends over 13 amino acids. Trimming left V 5 bases short and J 3 bases short, with 11 bases between. Here the CDR3 DNA reads TGTGCCAGCAGGGGTGCGGACCACACTGAAGCTTTCTTT. Amino acid sequence: CASRGADHTEAFF.

A remark on this clone: Relative to the germline gene, one junction end is altered; a read error may explain this. The rearrangement links TRBV24-1 to TRBJ2-1; 8 nucleotides line up with TRBD2. The germline V gene encodes CDR1 KGHDR and CDR2 SFDVKD. The CDR3 runs 14 residues. Here the CDR3 reads CTTSDFSGVGEQFF. DNA of the CDR3: TGTACCACCAGTGATTTTAGCGGGGTTGGTGAGCAGTTCTTC.

The chain links TRBV2 to TRBJ2-7; 7 bases are a match to TRBD1. With V trimmed by 6 bases and J by 2 bases, 4 bases remained unmatched. The CDR3 totals 13 residues. Germline lookup yields CDR1 SNHLY and CDR2 FYNNEI. CDR3 sequence: CASRVQGTYEQYV. DNA for the CDR3: TGTGCCAGCAGGGTACAGGGGACCTACGAGCAGTACGTC.

The CDR3 DNA sequence: TGCGCCAGCAGGGAGGGGGCGAACACAGATACGCAGTATTTT. This gives the protein CASREGANTDTQYF. V gene TRBV5-1 combines with J gene TRBJ2-3; D is perhaps TRBD1 (7 bases). The CDR3 is 14 amino acids. Germline values: CDR1 SGHRS, CDR2 YFSETQ. V was shortened by 5 bases and J by 2 bases, with 12 bases between the two germline ends. The full variable domain, completed using reference TRBV5-1 and TRBJ2-3, is KAGVTQTPRYLIKTRGQQVTLSCSPISGHRSVSWYQQTPGQGLQFLFEYFSETQRNKGNFPGRFSGRQFSNSRSEMNVSTLELGDSALYLCASREGANTDTQYFGPGTRLTVL.

On this clone: The sample contains more than one DNA sequence encoding this CDR3. This rearrangement joins TRBV18 to TRBJ1-5; 9 bases fit TRBD1. Germline assignment: CDR1 KGHSH and CDR2 LQKENI. This CDR3 spans 14 amino acids. V shed 3 bases and J 5 bases; nucleotides not matched to a gene: 2. CDR3 amino acids: CASSPGQGYQPQHF. As DNA, the CDR3 is TGTGCCAGCTCACCCGGACAGGGGTATCAGCCCCAGCATTTT. The whole variable domain, remainder taken from reference TRBV18 and TRBJ1-5, is NAGVMQNPRHLVRRRGQEARLRCSPMKGHSHVYWYRQLPEEGLKFMVYLQKENIIDESGMPKERFSAEFPKEGPSILRIQQVVRGDSAAYFCASSPGQGYQPQHFGDGTRLSIL.

The rearrangement links TRBV18 to TRBJ2-1; TRBD2 is a possible D gene (6 bases). CDR1 is KGHSH and CDR2 is LQKENI in the germline V gene. This CDR3 has 11 amino acids. V was pared by 5 bases and J by 8 bases, with 7 bases between. The CDR3 nucleotides read TGTGCCAGCTCAGTAGCGGATGAGCAGTTCTTC. It specifies CASSVADEQFF.

This chain's CDR3 is CASSPDGNYGYTF. CDR3 in DNA: TGTGCCAGCTCACCGGACGGTAACTATGGCTACACCTTC. This rearrangement joins TRBV18 to TRBJ1-2; D gene ambiguous. Per the germline V gene, CDR1 is KGHSH and CDR2 is LQKENI. V lost 3 bases and J 1 base, leaving 6 bases between the germline ends. The CDR3 runs to 13 residues.

A single count supports this clone. The DNA of the CDR3 is TGTGCCAGCAGCAAAGGACTAGCGGGAAACACAGATACGCAGTATTTT. It translates to CASSKGLAGNTDTQYF. The chain recombines TRBV7-3 with TRBJ2-3, with 12 nucleotides matching TRBD2. This CDR3 contains 16 residues. With 5 bases clipped from V and 2 bases from J, the junction kept 5 bases outside the gene matches. The germline CDR1 and CDR2 sequences are SGHTA and FQGTGA.

J is TRBJ1-5 and V is TRBV27; perhaps TRBD1 as D (5 bases). In germline, CDR1 is MNHEY, CDR2 SMNVEV (reference sequence). Trimming took off 2 bases at V and 2 bases at J, with 13 bases between the two ends. The CDR3 loop spans 16 amino acids. The chain's CDR3 is CASSLRGSAGNQPQHF. The CDR3 DNA is TGTGCCAGCAGTTTAAGGGGTTCGGCGGGCAATCAGCCCCAGCATTTT.

This clone was detected a few times. V and J are TRBV4-3 and TRBJ2-2, with D hard to call. The CDR3 is made up of 16 amino acids. Trimming removed 4 bases from V and 6 bases from J, with 18 bases in between. Germline V lookup: CDR1 LGHNA, CDR2 YSLEER. The CDR3 protein is CASSLPAGPFSGELFF. DNA of the CDR3: TGCGCCAGCAGCCTTCCAGCCGGGCCGTTCTCCGGGGAGCTGTTTTTT.

This clone was counted a single time. The chain carries TRBV2 and TRBJ1-1; unclear D gene. CDR3 length: 14 residues. The V gene lost 7 bases and the J gene lost 6 bases, with 18 bases spanning the gap. CDR1 is SNHLY, CDR2 FYNNEI, per germline. CDR3 nucleotides: TGTGCCAGCAAGGAAAGGCAGGTGAGCCCTGAAGCTTTCTTT. It encodes CASKERQVSPEAFF.

This chain uses TRBV7-3 with TRBJ1-1, with D possibly TRBD1 on 6 matching bases. V was trimmed by 4 bases and J by 0 bases, leaving 12 bases between them. CDR3 size: 15 residues. The germline gives CDR1 SGHTA, CDR2 FQGTGA. The CDR3 DNA follows: TGTGCCAGCAGCTCTACAGGACAGCTGAACACTGAAGCTTTCTTT. This codes for CASSSTGQLNTEAFF.

The V and J genes are TRBV18 and TRBJ2-5; TRBD2 is a possible D gene (6 bases). Looked up from germline, CDR1 is KGHSH and CDR2 is LQKENI. V was shortened by 8 bases and J by 2 bases, with 15 bases between the two germline ends. The length of the CDR3 is 14 residues. The CDR3 DNA follows: TGTGCCAGCCGCCCAGTTGGAGGGCAAGAGACCCAGTACTTC. Amino acid sequence: CASRPVGGQETQYF.